The 5 T cell receptor beta chains below all came from one sample that was sequenced in a study of OX40 agonist ivuxolimab in advanced cancers. Some clones are missing from TCRdb's copy, which holds only in-frame ones; the method was immunoSEQ multiplex PCR. The repertoire includes more than 60,000 clones, roughly four fifths of them detected once, and about 4.1% sits in the top ten. Sequencing used CD4+ or CD8+ T cells sorted from blood, obtained in a trial of the OX40 agonist ivuxolimab. Receptors originate from an adult with an advanced solid tumor such as melanoma, head and neck, liver or kidney cancer.

This chain connects TRBV7-3 to TRBJ2-3; D is unclear. This CDR3 spans 11 amino acids. Trimming took 5 bases from V and 2 from J, leaving 2 bases between them. The germline gives CDR1 SGHTA, CDR2 FQGTGA. In nucleotides, the CDR3 is TGTGCCAGCAGCATCACAGATACGCAGTATTTT. This codes for CASSITDTQYF.

The chain recombines TRBV10-3 with TRBJ2-3, with D uncertain. V shed 1 base and J shed 2 bases, with 7 bases lying between them. This CDR3 has 14 residues. Germline CDR1 reads ENHRY; CDR2 reads SYGVKD. The CDR3, as DNA: TGTGCCATCAGTGAGTGGGGTACCACAGATACGCAGTATTTT. Protein: CAISEWGTTDTQYF.

CDR3 amino acids: CASSRTPGPIMAGYTF. The CDR3 DNA sequence: TGTGCCAGCAGCCGAACCCCGGGACCTATAATGGCAGGCTACACCTTC. The chain combines TRBV5-5 with TRBJ1-2; the D gene is possibly TRBD1 (5 bases). Trimming took off 4 bases at V and 8 bases at J, with 24 bases between the two ends. Germline V CDR1 and CDR2: SGHKS, YYEKEE (reference sequence). The CDR3 is 16 amino acids.

This rearrangement joins TRBV11-3 to TRBJ2-7; possible D gene TRBD2, 5 bases. CDR1 is SGHNT, CDR2 YENEEA, per germline. Trimming cost V 0 bases and J 6 bases, with 9 bases left between them. The CDR3 loop spans 13 amino acids. The CDR3 DNA is TGTGCCAGCAGCTTAGATTATCTAGCCGAGCAGTACTTC. It codes for CASSLDYLAEQYF.

The chain combines TRBV27 with TRBJ1-4, with D uncertain. Per the germline V gene, CDR1 is MNHEY and CDR2 is SMNVEV (reference sequence). The CDR3 covers 13 residues. The V end lost 2 bases, the J end lost 6 bases, and 7 bases lay between the germline ends. For the CDR3, the DNA is TGTGCCAGCAGTTTAAGGTTATATGAAAAACTGTTTTTT. The encoded protein is CASSLRLYEKLFF.